This T cell receptor (beta chain) was observed in a study of early T cells in non-severe SARS-CoV-2 infection. TCRdb re-called the 5' RACE reads with MiXCR, one entry per CDR3 protein. Among around 57,000 distinct CDR3 sequences listed, under 15% were seen once. This CDR3 comprises 12 residues. Germline lookup yields CDR1 LGHDT and CDR2 YNNKEL (reference sequence). Regarding this clonotype: Mismatch with germline at one junction end may stem from a read error.

Sequencing was carried out using whole blood. The TCR originated in an adult who was a healthcare worker with PCR-confirmed SARS-CoV-2 infection or an uninfected control (not recorded which). The chain couples TRBV3-1 to TRBJ2-7; possible D gene TRBD1, 6 bases. CDR3 region: CASSQGRGGEHF. The CDR3 region has the DNA TGTGCCAGCAGCCAAGGGCGAGGGGGAGAGCACTTC.